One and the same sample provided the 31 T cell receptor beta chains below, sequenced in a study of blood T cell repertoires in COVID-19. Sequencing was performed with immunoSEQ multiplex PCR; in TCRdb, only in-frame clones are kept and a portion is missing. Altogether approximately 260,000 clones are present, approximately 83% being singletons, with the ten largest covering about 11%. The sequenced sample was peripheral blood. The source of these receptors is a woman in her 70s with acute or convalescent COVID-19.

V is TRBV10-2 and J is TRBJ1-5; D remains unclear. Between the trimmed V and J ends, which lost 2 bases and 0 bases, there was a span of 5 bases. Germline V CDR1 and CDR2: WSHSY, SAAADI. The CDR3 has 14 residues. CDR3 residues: CASSEVNSNQPQHF. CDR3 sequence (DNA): TGCGCCAGCAGTGAGGTAAATAGCAATCAGCCCCAGCATTTT.

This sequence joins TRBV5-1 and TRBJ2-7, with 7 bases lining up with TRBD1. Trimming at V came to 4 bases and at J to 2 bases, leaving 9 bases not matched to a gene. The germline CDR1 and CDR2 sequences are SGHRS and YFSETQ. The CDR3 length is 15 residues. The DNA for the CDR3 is TGCGCCAGCAGCAAAGGGACAGTCGTACCCTACGAGCAGTACTTC. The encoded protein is CASSKGTVVPYEQYF.

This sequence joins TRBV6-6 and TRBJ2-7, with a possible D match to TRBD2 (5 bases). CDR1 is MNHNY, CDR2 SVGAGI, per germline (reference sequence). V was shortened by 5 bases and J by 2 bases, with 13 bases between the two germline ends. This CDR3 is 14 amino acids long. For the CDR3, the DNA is TGTGCCAGCAGTGACCGGACTTTCACCTACGAGCAGTACTTC. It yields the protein CASSDRTFTYEQYF.

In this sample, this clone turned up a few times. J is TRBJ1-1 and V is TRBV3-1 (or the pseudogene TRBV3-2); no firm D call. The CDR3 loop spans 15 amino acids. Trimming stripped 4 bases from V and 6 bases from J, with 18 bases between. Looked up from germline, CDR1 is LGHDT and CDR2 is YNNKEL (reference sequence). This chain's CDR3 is CASSPRTPGSSEAFF. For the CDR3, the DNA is TGTGCCAGCAGCCCTCGAACTCCAGGCAGCTCTGAAGCTTTCTTT.

In DNA form, the CDR3 reads TGCGCCAGCAGCCGGACAGGGGGAGACTATGGCTACACCTTC. This gives the protein CASSRTGGDYGYTF. The V call is TRBV5-1, the J call TRBJ1-2; TRBD1 matches 10 bases. V shed 4 bases, J shed 3 bases, and the junction held 3 bases outside the gene matches. Germline V gene lookup returns CDR1 SGHRS and CDR2 YFSETQ. This CDR3 has 14 amino acids.

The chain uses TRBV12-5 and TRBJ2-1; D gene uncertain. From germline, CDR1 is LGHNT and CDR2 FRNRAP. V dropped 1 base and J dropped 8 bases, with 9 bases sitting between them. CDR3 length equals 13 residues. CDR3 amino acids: CASGLDIDYEQFF. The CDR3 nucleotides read TGTGCTAGTGGTTTGGACATTGACTATGAGCAGTTCTTC. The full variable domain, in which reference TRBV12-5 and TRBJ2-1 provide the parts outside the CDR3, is DARVTQTPRHKVTEMGQEVTMRCQPILGHNTVFWYRQTMMQGLELLAYFRNRAPLDDSGMPKDRFSAEMPDATLATLKIQPSEPRDSAVYFCASGLDIDYEQFFGPGTRLTVL.

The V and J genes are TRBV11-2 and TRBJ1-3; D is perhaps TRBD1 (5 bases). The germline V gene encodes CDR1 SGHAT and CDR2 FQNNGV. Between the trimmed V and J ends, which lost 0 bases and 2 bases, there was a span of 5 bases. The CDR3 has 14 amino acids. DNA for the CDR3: TGTGCCAGCAGCTTAGACAGGGCTGGAAACACCATATATTTT. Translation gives CASSLDRAGNTIYF. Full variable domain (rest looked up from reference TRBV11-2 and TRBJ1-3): EAGVAQSPRYKIIEKRQSVAFWCNPISGHATLYWYQQILGQGPKLLIQFQNNGVVDDSQLPKDRFSAERLKGVDSTLKIQPAKLEDSAVYLCASSLDRAGNTIYFGEGSWLTVV.

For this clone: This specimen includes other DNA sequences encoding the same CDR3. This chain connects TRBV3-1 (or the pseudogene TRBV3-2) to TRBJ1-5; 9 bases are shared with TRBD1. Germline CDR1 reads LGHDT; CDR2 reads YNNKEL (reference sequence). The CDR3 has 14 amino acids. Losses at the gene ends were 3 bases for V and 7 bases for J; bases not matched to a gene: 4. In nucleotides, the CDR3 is TGTGCCAGCAGCCAGAGGACAGGGGACCAGCCCCAGCATTTT. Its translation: CASSQRTGDQPQHF.

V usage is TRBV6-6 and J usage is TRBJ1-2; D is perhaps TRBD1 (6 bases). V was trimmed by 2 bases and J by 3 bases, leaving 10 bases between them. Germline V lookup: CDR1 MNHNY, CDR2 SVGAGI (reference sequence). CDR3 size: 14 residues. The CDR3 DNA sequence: TGTGCCAGCAGTTACGGGACACCAGACTATGGCTACACCTTC. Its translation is CASSYGTPDYGYTF.

The DNA of the CDR3 is TGTGCCAGCTCCAACCGAGGAGGATACACCGGGGAGCTGTTTTTT. This translates into CASSNRGGYTGELFF. The J gene is TRBJ2-2, the V gene TRBV3-1 (or the pseudogene TRBV3-2); a weak D match, TRBD2 (5 bases). The ends were cut back, 8 bases at V and 3 bases at J, with 16 bases in the middle. The germline V gene has CDR1 LGHDT and CDR2 YNNKEL (reference sequence). This CDR3 is 15 amino acids long.

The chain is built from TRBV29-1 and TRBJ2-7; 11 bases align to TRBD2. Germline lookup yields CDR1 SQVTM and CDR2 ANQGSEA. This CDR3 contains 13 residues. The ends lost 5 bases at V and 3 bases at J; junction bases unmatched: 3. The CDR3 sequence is CSVSSGGSYEQYF. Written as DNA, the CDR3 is TGCAGCGTTTCTAGCGGGGGGAGCTACGAGCAGTACTTC.

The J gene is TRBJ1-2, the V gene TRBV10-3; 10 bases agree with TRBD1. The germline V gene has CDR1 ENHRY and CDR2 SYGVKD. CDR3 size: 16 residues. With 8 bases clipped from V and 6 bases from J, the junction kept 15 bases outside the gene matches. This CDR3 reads CAIGVSLWDRGDGYTF. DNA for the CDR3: TGTGCCATCGGAGTTTCGTTGTGGGACAGGGGAGATGGCTACACCTTC.

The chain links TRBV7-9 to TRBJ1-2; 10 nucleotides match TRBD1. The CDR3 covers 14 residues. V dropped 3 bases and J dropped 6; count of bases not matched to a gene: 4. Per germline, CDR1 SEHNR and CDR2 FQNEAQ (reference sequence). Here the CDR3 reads CASSFGQGGHGYTF. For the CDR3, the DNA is TGTGCCAGCAGCTTTGGACAGGGGGGACATGGCTACACCTTC.

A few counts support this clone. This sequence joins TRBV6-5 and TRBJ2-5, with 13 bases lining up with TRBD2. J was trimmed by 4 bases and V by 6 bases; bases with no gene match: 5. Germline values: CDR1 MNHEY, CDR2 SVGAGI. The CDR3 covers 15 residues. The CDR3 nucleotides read TGTGCCAGCAGACGAGGGACTAGCGGGGCAGAGACCCAGTACTTC. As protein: CASRRGTSGAETQYF.

DNA for the CDR3: TGTGCCAGCAGCTCCTCTGGACTAGCGGGGGTCATCCAGTACTTC. Translated: CASSSSGLAGVIQYF. This chain uses TRBV7-9 with TRBJ2-5, with 13 bases fitting TRBD2. The length of the CDR3 is 15 residues. The ends lost 4 bases at V and 10 bases at J; junction bases unmatched: 9. Looked up from germline, CDR1 is SEHNR and CDR2 is FQNEAQ (reference sequence).

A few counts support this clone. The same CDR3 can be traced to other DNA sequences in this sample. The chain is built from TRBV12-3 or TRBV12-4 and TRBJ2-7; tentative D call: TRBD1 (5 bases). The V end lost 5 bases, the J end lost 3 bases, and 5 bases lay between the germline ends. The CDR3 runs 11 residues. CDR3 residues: CASSQGYEQYF. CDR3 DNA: TGTGCCAGCAGTCAGGGCTACGAGCAGTACTTC.

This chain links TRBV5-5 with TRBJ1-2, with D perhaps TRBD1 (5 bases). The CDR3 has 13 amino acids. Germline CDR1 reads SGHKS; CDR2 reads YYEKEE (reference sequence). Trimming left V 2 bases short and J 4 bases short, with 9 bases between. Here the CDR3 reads CASSLQETYGYTF. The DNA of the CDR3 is TGTGCCAGCAGCTTACAGGAAACCTATGGCTACACCTTC.

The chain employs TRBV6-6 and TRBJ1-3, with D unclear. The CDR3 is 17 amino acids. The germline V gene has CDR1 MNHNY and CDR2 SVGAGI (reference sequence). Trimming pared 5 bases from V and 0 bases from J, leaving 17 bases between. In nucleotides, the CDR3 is TGTGCCAGCAGTCGCTCCCTTGGTACCAGCTCTGGAAACACCATATATTTT. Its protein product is CASSRSLGTSSGNTIYF.

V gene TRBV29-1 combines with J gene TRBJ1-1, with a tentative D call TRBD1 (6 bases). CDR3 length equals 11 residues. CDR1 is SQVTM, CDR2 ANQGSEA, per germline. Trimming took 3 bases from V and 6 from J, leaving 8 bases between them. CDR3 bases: TGCAGCGTTGAGAGGACAGCTGAAGCTTTCTTT. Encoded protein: CSVERTAEAFF. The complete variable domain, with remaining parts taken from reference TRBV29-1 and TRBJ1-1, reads SAVISQKPSRDICQRGTSLTIQCQVDSQVTMMFWYRQQPGQSLTLIATANQGSEATYESGFVIDKFPISRPNLTFSTLTVSNMSPEDSSIYLCSVERTAEAFFGQGTRLTVV.

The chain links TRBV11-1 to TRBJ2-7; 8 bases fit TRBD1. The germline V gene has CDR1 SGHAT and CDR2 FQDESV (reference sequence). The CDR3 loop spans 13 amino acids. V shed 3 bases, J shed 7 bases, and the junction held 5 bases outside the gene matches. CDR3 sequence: CASSFQGAREQYF. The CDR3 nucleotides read TGTGCCAGCAGCTTTCAGGGGGCCCGGGAGCAGTACTTC.

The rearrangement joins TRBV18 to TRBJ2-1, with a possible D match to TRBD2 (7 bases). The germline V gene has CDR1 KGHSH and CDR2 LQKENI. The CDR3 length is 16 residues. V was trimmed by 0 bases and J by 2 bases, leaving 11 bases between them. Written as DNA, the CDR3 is TGTGCCAGCTCACCACCAGGGGGAGGGACCTACAATGAGCAGTTCTTC. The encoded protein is CASSPPGGGTYNEQFF.

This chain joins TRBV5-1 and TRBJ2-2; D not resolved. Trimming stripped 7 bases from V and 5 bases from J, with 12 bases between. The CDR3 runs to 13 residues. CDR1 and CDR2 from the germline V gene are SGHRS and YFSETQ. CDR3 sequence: CASGDSFTGELFF. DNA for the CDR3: TGCGCCAGCGGAGACTCTTTTACCGGGGAGCTGTTTTTT.

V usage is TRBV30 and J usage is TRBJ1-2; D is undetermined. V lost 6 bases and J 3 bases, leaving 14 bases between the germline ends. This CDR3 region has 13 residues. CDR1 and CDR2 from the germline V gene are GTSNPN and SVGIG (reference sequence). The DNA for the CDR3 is TGTGCCTGTCCGGTCCTGGGAGACTATGGCTACACCTTC. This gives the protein CACPVLGDYGYTF.

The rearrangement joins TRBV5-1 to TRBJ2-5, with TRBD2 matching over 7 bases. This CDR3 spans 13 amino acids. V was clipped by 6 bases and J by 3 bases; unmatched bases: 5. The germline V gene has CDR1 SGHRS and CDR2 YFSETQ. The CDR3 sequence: CASTGSGKETQYF. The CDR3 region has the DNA TGCGCCAGCACGGGCAGCGGGAAAGAGACCCAGTACTTC.

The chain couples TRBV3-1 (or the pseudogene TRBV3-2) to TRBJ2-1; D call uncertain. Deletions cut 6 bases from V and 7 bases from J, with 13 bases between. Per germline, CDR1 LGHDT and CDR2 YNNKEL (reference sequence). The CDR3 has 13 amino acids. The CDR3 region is CASRPDSGNEQFF. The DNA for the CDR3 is TGTGCCAGCAGACCAGACTCCGGGAATGAGCAGTTCTTC.

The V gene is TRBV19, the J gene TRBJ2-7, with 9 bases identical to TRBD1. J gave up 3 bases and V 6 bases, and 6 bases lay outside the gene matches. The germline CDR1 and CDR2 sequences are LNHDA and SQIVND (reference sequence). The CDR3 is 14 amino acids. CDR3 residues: CASSPGQGHYEQYF. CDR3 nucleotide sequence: TGTGCCAGTAGCCCGGGACAGGGACACTACGAGCAGTACTTC.

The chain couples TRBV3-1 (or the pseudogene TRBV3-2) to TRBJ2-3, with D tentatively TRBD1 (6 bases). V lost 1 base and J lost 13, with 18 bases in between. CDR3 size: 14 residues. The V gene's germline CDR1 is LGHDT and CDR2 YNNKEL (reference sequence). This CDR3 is CASSQGLMGAQEYF. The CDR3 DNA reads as TGTGCCAGCAGCCAAGGACTTATGGGGGCCCAGGAGTATTTT.

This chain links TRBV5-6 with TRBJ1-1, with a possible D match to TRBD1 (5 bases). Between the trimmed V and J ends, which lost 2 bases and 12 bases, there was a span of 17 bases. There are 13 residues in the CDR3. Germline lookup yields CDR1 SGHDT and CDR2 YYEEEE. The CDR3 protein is CASSFGTRGGSFF. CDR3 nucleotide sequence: TGTGCCAGCAGCTTCGGGACCCGGGGAGGATCTTTCTTT.

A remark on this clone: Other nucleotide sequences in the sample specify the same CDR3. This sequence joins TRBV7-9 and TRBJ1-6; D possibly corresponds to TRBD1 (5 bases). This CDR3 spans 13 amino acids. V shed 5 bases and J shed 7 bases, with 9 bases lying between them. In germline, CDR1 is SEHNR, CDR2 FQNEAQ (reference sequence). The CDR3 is CASSLGGNSPLHF. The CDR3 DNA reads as TGTGCCAGCAGCCTCGGGGGGAATTCACCCCTCCACTTT.

The CDR3 sequence is CASSWGGADTEAFF. The CDR3 DNA follows: TGTGCCAGCAGCTGGGGTGGGGCGGACACTGAAGCTTTCTTT. The V gene is TRBV6-5, the J gene TRBJ1-1; D may be TRBD1 (5 bases). The V gene lost 6 bases and the J gene lost 3 bases, with 14 bases spanning the gap. The CDR3 extends over 14 amino acids. In germline, CDR1 is MNHEY, CDR2 SVGAGI.

The CDR3 sequence: CASKGGAGELFF. In DNA form, the CDR3 reads TGTGCCAGCAAGGGAGGGGCCGGGGAGCTGTTTTTT. The chain joins TRBV2 to TRBJ2-2; 7 bases agree with TRBD2. The CDR3 contains 12 residues. V shed 7 bases, J shed 6 bases, and the junction held 2 bases outside the gene matches. From germline, CDR1 is SNHLY and CDR2 FYNNEI.